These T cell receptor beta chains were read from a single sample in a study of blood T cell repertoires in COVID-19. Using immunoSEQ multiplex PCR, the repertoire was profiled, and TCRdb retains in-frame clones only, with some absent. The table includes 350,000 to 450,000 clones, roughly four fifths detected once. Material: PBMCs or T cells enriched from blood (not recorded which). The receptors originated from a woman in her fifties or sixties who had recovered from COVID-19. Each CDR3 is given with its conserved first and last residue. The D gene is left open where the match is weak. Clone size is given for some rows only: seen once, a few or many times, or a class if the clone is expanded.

DNA: TGTGCCAGCAGTAGGGACTTCACCGGGGAGCTGTTTTTT
CDR3: CASSRDFTGELFF
D: NA
J: TRBJ2-2
V: TRBV12-3/TRBV12-4
size: NA

DNA: TGTGCCAGCAGAGATCTTAAGGGGGCCGGGGAGACCCAGTACTTC
CDR3: CASRDLKGAGETQYF
D: TRBD1
J: TRBJ2-5
V: TRBV19
size: NA

DNA: TGTGCCAGCAGCGCTTTACTGGCAGGGAAAGAGACCCAGTACTTC
CDR3: CASSALLAGKETQYF
D: NA
J: TRBJ2-5
V: TRBV2
size: NA

DNA: TGTGCCAGCAGCCAATTACGACTAGCGGGAGTCAAAAATGAGCAGTTCTTC
CDR3: CASSQLRLAGVKNEQFF
D: TRBD2
J: TRBJ2-1
V: TRBV14
size: NA

DNA: TGTGCCAGCAGTTACGGGACAGGGGTCGGTGAAGCTTTCTTT
CDR3: CASSYGTGVGEAFF
D: TRBD1
J: TRBJ1-1
V: TRBV6-5
size: few

DNA: TGTGCCAGTAGTATTATCGGGGGAACTGAAGCTTTCTTT
CDR3: CASSIIGGTEAFF
D: NA
J: TRBJ1-1
V: TRBV19
size: NA

DNA: TGTGCCAGCAGCCCCGGGGGACTTGGGGGCTATGGCTACACCTTC
CDR3: CASSPGGLGGYGYTF
D: NA
J: TRBJ1-2
V: TRBV11-2
size: few

DNA: TGTGCCAGCAGTTTAAGGGGACAGTCAGAGACCCAGTACTTC
CDR3: CASSLRGQSETQYF
D: TRBD1
J: TRBJ2-5
V: TRBV27
size: few

DNA: TGTGCCAGCTCACCAGGAAGGGGGGGCGGCTACGAGCAGTACTTC
CDR3: CASSPGRGGGYEQYF
D: NA
J: TRBJ2-7
V: TRBV18
size: NA

DNA: TGCAGCGCCACAGAGAACTATGGCTACACCTTC
CDR3: CSATENYGYTF
D: NA
J: TRBJ1-2
V: TRBV29-1
size: once

DNA: TGTGCCAGCAGGCGGGGCGGTCGACACAATGAGCAGTTCTTC
CDR3: CASRRGGRHNEQFF
D: NA
J: TRBJ2-1
V: TRBV28
size: NA

DNA: TGTGCCAGCAGTCTTCCGGGACTCAACTACGAGCAGTACTTC
CDR3: CASSLPGLNYEQYF
D: NA
J: TRBJ2-7
V: TRBV6-5
size: NA

DNA: TGTGCCAGCAGCCCTACCAGGGGGTCCACTGAAGCTTTCTTT
CDR3: CASSPTRGSTEAFF
D: TRBD1
J: TRBJ1-1
V: TRBV4-2
size: NA

DNA: TGTGCCAGCAGAACTAGCGGCACAGATACGCAGTATTTT
CDR3: CASRTSGTDTQYF
D: TRBD2
J: TRBJ2-3
V: TRBV6-5
size: NA

DNA: TGTGCCAGCTCACCCCAGATGGACAGGGGTGGCAATCAGCCCCAGCATTTT
CDR3: CASSPQMDRGGNQPQHF
D: TRBD1
J: TRBJ1-5
V: TRBV18
size: NA

DNA: TGCGCCAGCAGCCAGCAACCCGTCGGCTCTGGGGCCAACGTCCTGACTTTC
CDR3: CASSQQPVGSGANVLTF
D: NA
J: TRBJ2-6
V: TRBV4-3
size: NA

DNA: TGTGCCAGCAGCCAAGAGGGGAGGGTAGGCGAAAAACTGTTTTTT
CDR3: CASSQEGRVGEKLFF
D: NA
J: TRBJ1-4
V: TRBV3-1/TRBV3-2
size: NA

DNA: TGCGCCAGCAGCTTGGGACTAGCGGGGGGGCCGCTCTACAATGAGCAGTTCTTC
CDR3: CASSLGLAGGPLYNEQFF
D: TRBD2
J: TRBJ2-1
V: TRBV5-1
size: once

DNA: TGTGCCAGCAGCGTGACGTATGGAGGGAGAGAGACCCAGTACTTC
CDR3: CASSVTYGGRETQYF
D: NA
J: TRBJ2-5
V: TRBV9
size: NA

DNA: TGTGCCAGTAGTCAGGGGGCGAGGGAGCAGTACTTC
CDR3: CASSQGAREQYF
D: TRBD1
J: TRBJ2-7
V: TRBV19
size: NA

DNA: TGTGCCAGCAGCCAAGATGCCGAGCCGGGAGAGGGGGAGACCCAGTACTTC
CDR3: CASSQDAEPGEGETQYF
D: NA
J: TRBJ2-5
V: TRBV14
size: NA

DNA: TGTGCCAGCAGTTCCAGGAATGAGCAGTTCTTC
CDR3: CASSSRNEQFF
D: NA
J: TRBJ2-1
V: TRBV6-5
size: NA

DNA: TGTGCCAGTTCAAAGAGGACAGGGATTGGAAGCAATCAGCCCCAGCATTTT
CDR3: CASSKRTGIGSNQPQHF
D: TRBD1
J: TRBJ1-5
V: TRBV19
size: NA

DNA: TGCGCCAGCAGCTTGGGGGGGGGCCTGGAGACCCAGTACTTC
CDR3: CASSLGGGLETQYF
D: NA
J: TRBJ2-5
V: TRBV5-1
size: NA

DNA: TGTGCCAGCAGCAAAGGAGGGGGATGGAGGTATAATTCACCCCTCCACTTT
CDR3: CASSKGGGWRYNSPLHF
D: NA
J: TRBJ1-6
V: TRBV21-1
size: NA

DNA: TGTGCCAGCAGCCCCGCAGGTATGAACACCGGGGAGCTGTTTTTT
CDR3: CASSPAGMNTGELFF
D: NA
J: TRBJ2-2
V: TRBV3-1/TRBV3-2
size: NA